The sequence of this T cell receptor (beta chain) was determined in a study of human T cells and chemical hapten exposure. At the level of the study: All through the approximately 26-week study, the scalp of each patient received diphenylcyclopropenone doses weekly.

Trimming took 1 base from V and 6 from J, leaving 15 bases between them. The CDR3 covers 15 residues. Per germline, CDR1 DFQATT and CDR2 SNEGSKA (reference sequence). TCRdb re-called the RACE reads through MiXCR, storing one row per CDR3 protein. This table holds around 380,000 distinct CDR3 sequences, 5% to 6.5% found once. Time point here: pre-sensitization, week 0. Regarding treatment: therapeutic diphenylcyclopropenone sensitization with weekly scalp DPC. Sample: whole blood, taken in connection with sensitization to the hapten diphenylcyclopropenone (DPC). This chain uses TRBV20-1 with TRBJ2-2; perhaps D is TRBD1 or TRBD2 (5 bases each). This receptor was identified in a woman under 30 with alopecia areata. Some clones in this sample may be carry-over from other donors' samples. CDR3 bases: TGCAGTGCTAGAGCCCAGGGAAGGGGACCCGGGGAGCTGTTTTTT. This encodes CSARAQGRGPGELFF.